Listed here are 19 T cell receptor beta chains from one sample, sequenced in a study of blood T cell repertoires in COVID-19 (dated by TCRdb to the early 2020s). The method was the immunoSEQ multiplex PCR assay. What TCRdb holds here is the immuneACCESS table cut down to in-frame rearrangements. Part of the clones is not present; checked against another copy, under half of the missing clones reflect an unresolved V gene, and the others are unexplained. Recorded for this sample are about 380,000 clones; roughly 86% of them occurred a single time. Of the sample, about 1.2% is held by the ten largest clones. The sample was peripheral blood. These receptors all stem from a human donor with acute or convalescent COVID-19. The donor label of this sample is uncertain.

The count of this clone is one. The genes are TRBV18 and TRBJ2-5; 11 bases line up with TRBD2. Germline V gene sequence: CDR1 KGHSH, CDR2 LQKENI. The length of the CDR3 is 16 residues. With 3 bases clipped from V and 4 bases from J, the junction kept 7 bases outside the gene matches. CDR3 residues: CASSPGTSGGGETQYF. The CDR3 DNA sequence: TGTGCCAGCTCACCCGGGACTAGCGGAGGCGGAGAGACCCAGTACTTC.

The chain carries TRBV19 and TRBJ2-1, with 9 bases that match TRBD1. After removal of 7 bases from V and 7 bases from J, the junction contained 8 bases not matched to a gene. The V gene's germline CDR1 is LNHDA and CDR2 SQIVND (reference sequence). The CDR3 totals 14 residues. The CDR3 nucleotides are TGTGCCAGTAAAAGAGGGACAGGGACAAATGAGCAGTTCTTC. The encoded protein is CASKRGTGTNEQFF.

The chain joins TRBV11-2 to TRBJ1-4, with 8 bases aligning to TRBD1. The CDR3 runs to 14 residues. The germline V gene has CDR1 SGHAT and CDR2 FQNNGV. Germline trimming cut 3 bases from V and 8 bases from J; bases unmatched to any gene: 5. CDR3 DNA sequence: TGTGCCAGCAGCTTCCCAAGACAGGGGGAAAAACTGTTTTTT. It encodes CASSFPRQGEKLFF.

The rearrangement links TRBV24-1 to TRBJ2-1; no definite D call. Between the trimmed V and J ends, which lost 3 bases and 5 bases, there was a span of 7 bases. The CDR3 totals 13 residues. Germline CDR1 and CDR2: KGHDR and SFDVKD. The DNA for the CDR3 is TGTGCCACCAGTGATGCCAGGCACAATGAGCAGTTCTTC. This encodes CATSDARHNEQFF.

The V and J genes are TRBV6-1 and TRBJ2-7; 10 bases are a match to TRBD2. This CDR3 has 14 amino acids. Trimming took 5 bases from V and 4 from J; bases not matched to a gene: 5. CDR1 is MNHNS and CDR2 is SASEGT in the germline V gene. In nucleotides, the CDR3 is TGTGCCAGCAGTTCTAGCGGGAGAGGGTACGAGCAGTACTTC. This codes for CASSSSGRGYEQYF.

The chain recombines TRBV21-1 with TRBJ1-5; the table names TRBD1, a call not compared with the DNA. TRBV21-1 is designated a pseudogene. This CDR3 region has 13 residues. Here the CDR3 reads CASTRNSNQPQHF. The CDR3 region has the DNA TGTGCCAGCACCAGAAATAGCAATCAGCCCCAGCATTTT.

This chain joins TRBV19 and TRBJ1-2; TRBD1 aligns across 7 bases. V dropped 6 bases and J dropped 5; count of bases not matched to a gene: 6. The length of the CDR3 is 13 residues. Germline V gene data show CDR1 as LNHDA and CDR2 as SQIVND (reference sequence). CDR3 protein: CASSENRGYGYTF. CDR3 DNA: TGTGCCAGTAGCGAAAACAGGGGTTATGGCTACACCTTC.

This chain joins TRBV23-1 and TRBJ1-5, with D possibly TRBD1 on 6 matching bases. TRBV23-1 is placed among ORFs of uncertain function. Trimming cost V 1 base and J 0 bases, with 16 bases left between them. The CDR3 sequence is 18 residues long. The CDR3 protein is CASSQLEFPGHSNQPQHF. The CDR3 DNA reads TGCGCCAGCAGTCAATTAGAATTCCCGGGACATAGCAATCAGCCCCAGCATTTT.

This chain joins TRBV6-6 and TRBJ2-1, with 9 bases that match TRBD1. Germline lookup yields CDR1 MNHNY and CDR2 SVGAGI (reference sequence). The CDR3 spans 16 residues. The junction had 8 bases not matched to a gene; V was cut back by 7 bases and J by 1 base. Here the CDR3 DNA reads TGTGCCAGCAACGACCGACAGGGGGGGTCCTACAATGAGCAGTTCTTC. This encodes CASNDRQGGSYNEQFF.

The chain uses TRBV7-8 and TRBJ2-3, with D possibly matching TRBD2 (7 bases). The CDR3 covers 15 residues. Germline V gene data show CDR1 as SGHVS and CDR2 as FQNEAQ. Trimming left V 4 bases short and J 1 base short, with 12 bases between. The CDR3 region is CASSYGGAGTDTQYF. The CDR3 bases are TGTGCCAGCAGCTATGGGGGGGCTGGCACAGATACGCAGTATTTT.

V is TRBV10-3 and J is TRBJ1-6; D gene ambiguous. The CDR3 consists of 14 residues. CDR1 and CDR2 from the germline V gene are ENHRY and SYGVKD. Trimming took off 3 bases at V and 11 bases at J, with 14 bases between the two ends. CDR3 coding DNA: TGTGCCATCAGTGAACTCCCTGAGGGAGCACCCCTCCACTTT. It is translated as CAISELPEGAPLHF.

J is TRBJ2-3 and V is TRBV7-2; D uncertain. V gave up 5 bases and J gave up 5 bases, with 5 bases separating them. The length of the CDR3 is 11 residues. The germline V gene encodes CDR1 SGHTA and CDR2 FQGNSA. Here the CDR3 reads CASSPVDTQYF. The CDR3 DNA is TGTGCCAGCAGCCCCGTAGATACGCAGTATTTT.

The chain couples TRBV7-2 to TRBJ2-2; D remains unclear. Trimming cost V 1 base and J 1 base, with 7 bases left between them. The CDR3 consists of 15 residues. The germline CDR1 and CDR2 sequences are SGHTA and FQGNSA. The CDR3 is CASSLVTLNTGELFF. CDR3 DNA sequence: TGTGCCAGCAGCTTAGTGACTTTGAACACCGGGGAGCTGTTTTTT.

V and J are TRBV20-1 and TRBJ1-5; 9 bases fit TRBD1. The CDR3 is 16 residues long. CDR1 DFQATT and CDR2 SNEGSKA come from the germline V gene (reference sequence). After removal of 3 bases from V and 7 bases from J, the junction contained 13 bases not matched to a gene. CDR3 sequence (DNA): TGCAGTGCTAGTCCGGGACAGGGACGTGCCGGGCAGCCCCAGCATTTT. Protein product: CSASPGQGRAGQPQHF.

V gene TRBV5-6 combines with J gene TRBJ1-2; possible D gene TRBD1, 5 bases. This CDR3 has 13 residues. The V end lost 4 bases, the J end lost 5 bases, and 12 bases lay between the germline ends. Germline V gives CDR1 SGHDT, CDR2 YYEEEE. CDR3 nucleotide sequence: TGTGCCAGCAGCGCCGGACGGGGGTATGGCTACACCTTC. Its translation is CASSAGRGYGYTF.

The chain is built from TRBV11-2 and TRBJ1-1, with 7 bases fitting TRBD1. The V gene's germline CDR1 is SGHAT and CDR2 FQNNGV. The CDR3 totals 15 residues. The trim removed 5 bases at V and 2 bases at J, leaving 8 bases unmatched. CDR3 DNA: TGTGCCAGCAGCCGACGACAGGGTGGTAACACTGAAGCTTTCTTT. Encoded protein: CASSRRQGGNTEAFF. Variable domain in full (rest from reference TRBV11-2 and TRBJ1-1): EAGVAQSPRYKIIEKRQSVAFWCNPISGHATLYWYQQILGQGPKLLIQFQNNGVVDDSQLPKDRFSAERLKGVDSTLKIQPAKLEDSAVYLCASSRRQGGNTEAFFGQGTRLTVV.

In this sample, this clone turned up once. J is TRBJ1-5 and V is TRBV19, with TRBD1 matching over 10 bases. The germline V gene encodes CDR1 LNHDA and CDR2 SQIVND (reference sequence). CDR3 size: 16 residues. Trimming took 3 bases from V and 4 from J; bases not matched to a gene: 6. The DNA for the CDR3 is TGTGCCAGTAGTATGCGGGGACAGGGGCCAAATCAGCCCCAGCATTTT. This sequence encodes CASSMRGQGPNQPQHF.

Only one count was recorded for this clone. The V and J genes are TRBV5-1 and TRBJ2-2; TRBD2 might be the D (5 bases). The ends were cut back, 0 bases at V and 2 bases at J, with 8 bases in the middle. The CDR3 runs 15 residues. The germline gives CDR1 SGHRS, CDR2 YFSETQ. The CDR3, as DNA: TGCGCCAGCAGCTTGGTAGCGCTTAACACCGGGGAGCTGTTTTTT. Protein sequence: CASSLVALNTGELFF.

The V call is TRBV15, the J call TRBJ2-7; 8 bases align to TRBD1. CDR1 and CDR2 (germline): LNHNV, YYDKDF (reference sequence). Trimming took 4 bases from V and 4 from J; bases not matched to a gene: 6. The CDR3 sequence is 14 residues long. Here the CDR3 DNA reads TGTGCCACCAGCACCGGGACAGGAGGGTACGAGCAGTACTTC. It yields the protein CATSTGTGGYEQYF.